Shown below are 17 T cell receptor beta chains from a single sample sequenced in a study of cytomegalovirus exposure and HLA in healthy donors. This PCR relied on a set of 60 Vbeta primers and 13 Jbeta primers. The method was immunoSEQ multiplex PCR; TCRdb's version includes in-frame clones alone and lacks a portion of them. The data contain about 150,000 clones, roughly 9.7% of them singletons. Specimen: PBMCs. These receptors all come from a man aged 50 or older in good health and CMV-seronegative.

This clone occurred a few times. The genes are TRBV19 and TRBJ1-1; the D gene is possibly TRBD1 (6 bases). The CDR3 is 13 residues long. Germline lookup yields CDR1 LNHDA and CDR2 SQIVND (reference sequence). V was clipped by 5 bases and J by 4 bases, with 11 bases between them. Here the CDR3 reads CASSFSRGTEAFF. Here the CDR3 DNA reads TGTGCCAGTAGTTTCAGCAGGGGCACTGAAGCTTTCTTT.

The chain is built from TRBV25-1 and TRBJ1-4, with D possibly being TRBD1 (5 bases). The germline gives CDR1 MGHDK, CDR2 SYGVNS. V lost 7 bases to trimming and J lost 4 bases, with 16 bases between them. The CDR3 is 15 residues long. The CDR3 region has the DNA TGTGCCAGCAAGGACACGCTGGTTAATAATGAAAAACTGTTTTTT. This sequence encodes CASKDTLVNNEKLFF.

This CDR3 is CASSRGQGATNEKLFF. The CDR3 region has the DNA TGTGCCAGCAGCCGCGGACAGGGAGCAACTAATGAAAAACTGTTTTTT. The chain couples TRBV7-6 to TRBJ1-4; 8 nucleotides line up with TRBD1. The CDR3 has 16 amino acids. Germline loops: CDR1 SGHVS, CDR2 FNYEAQ. V shed 5 bases, J shed 0 bases, and the junction held 5 bases outside the gene matches.

This clone was seen only a few times. V is TRBV7-2 and J is TRBJ2-3; D is undetermined. The CDR3 length is 13 residues. V dropped 6 bases and J dropped 0 bases, with 7 bases sitting between them. Germline V CDR1 and CDR2: SGHTA, FQGNSA. CDR3 coding DNA: TGTGCCAGCAGACAGCAAAGCACAGATACGCAGTATTTT. It yields the protein CASRQQSTDTQYF.

This clone was seen a handful of times. This rearrangement joins TRBV27 to TRBJ2-5, with 15 bases identical to TRBD2. The CDR3 loop spans 16 amino acids. Germline V gene data show CDR1 as MNHEY and CDR2 as SMNVEV (reference sequence). With 5 bases clipped from V and 3 bases from J, the junction kept 4 bases outside the gene matches. The DNA for the CDR3 is TGTGCCAGCAGTAGGACTAGCGGGGGGGGGAAAGAGACCCAGTACTTC. This sequence encodes CASSRTSGGGKETQYF.

The genes are TRBV11-3 and TRBJ2-1; 9 bases map to TRBD1. With 1 base clipped from V and 6 bases from J, the junction kept 7 bases outside the gene matches. Germline loops: CDR1 SGHNT, CDR2 YENEEA. The CDR3 extends over 16 amino acids. The CDR3 is CASSLGRTGEGNEQFF. The CDR3 bases are TGTGCCAGCAGCTTAGGAAGGACAGGGGAAGGCAATGAGCAGTTCTTC.

The chain joins TRBV6-4 to TRBJ2-7; TRBD1 agrees at 8 bases. Looked up from germline, CDR1 is MRHNA and CDR2 is SNTAGT. V lost 0 bases and J lost 2; bases outside the gene matches: 6. The CDR3 length is 16 residues. The CDR3 DNA reads TGTGCCAGCAGTGACTCCCCGGACAGGGCCACCTACGAGCAGTACTTC. It translates to CASSDSPDRATYEQYF.

This clone occurred a few times. This chain links TRBV29-1 with TRBJ2-4, with TRBD1 matching over 8 bases. After removal of 3 bases from V and 14 bases from J, the junction contained 6 bases not matched to a gene. CDR3 length: 11 residues. Germline CDR1 reads SQVTM; CDR2 reads ANQGSEA. The CDR3 sequence: CSVDRGQTKYF. In DNA form, the CDR3 reads TGCAGCGTTGACAGGGGGCAGACAAAGTACTTC.

This clone was detected a few times. The genes are TRBV30 and TRBJ2-1; TRBD2 matches 7 bases. V lost 2 bases and J lost 3; bases outside the gene matches: 1. Germline assignment: CDR1 GTSNPN and CDR2 SVGIG (reference sequence). The CDR3 length is 13 residues. CDR3: CAWSTGGYNEQFF. The CDR3 bases are TGTGCCTGGAGTACGGGGGGCTACAATGAGCAGTTCTTC. The full variable domain, with the rest looked up from reference TRBV30 and TRBJ2-1, is SQTIHQWPATLVQPVGSPLSLECTVEGTSNPNLYWYRQAAGRGLQLLFYSVGIGQISSEVPQNLSASRPQDRQFILSSKKLLLSDSGFYLCAWSTGGYNEQFFGPGTRLTVL.

This chain connects TRBV6-1 to TRBJ1-1; 7 bases are shared with TRBD1. Germline V gene data show CDR1 as MNHNS and CDR2 as SASEGT. This CDR3 comprises 14 residues. V was pared by 3 bases and J by 4 bases, with 5 bases of the junction left unmatched. For the CDR3, the DNA is TGTGCCAGCAGTGAGGCGGGACAGACCACTGAAGCTTTCTTT. Amino acids: CASSEAGQTTEAFF.

This chain joins TRBV6-6 and TRBJ1-1, with a possible D match to TRBD1 (5 bases). CDR1 is MNHNY and CDR2 is SVGAGI in the germline V gene (reference sequence). The V gene lost 2 bases and the J gene lost 1 base, with 8 bases spanning the gap. This CDR3 comprises 14 residues. The CDR3 spells CASSYTGRNTEAFF. CDR3 DNA sequence: TGTGCCAGCAGTTACACAGGACGGAACACTGAAGCTTTCTTT.

Only a few counts were recorded for this clone. The chain combines TRBV18 with TRBJ2-2; tentatively, D is TRBD2 (6 bases). Germline V CDR1 and CDR2: KGHSH, LQKENI. V was cut by 3 bases and J by 2 bases, with 16 bases left in between. The CDR3 runs to 17 residues. This CDR3 reads CASSPRRDALNTGELFF. CDR3 nucleotide sequence: TGTGCCAGCTCACCGAGGAGGGATGCCCTAAACACCGGGGAGCTGTTTTTT.

The chain employs TRBV7-9 and TRBJ2-5, with D possibly matching TRBD1 (6 bases). From germline, CDR1 is SEHNR and CDR2 FQNEAQ (reference sequence). The CDR3 has 14 amino acids. The V and J ends lost 6 bases and 4 bases respectively, with 15 bases between them. The CDR3 nucleotides read TGTGCCAGCAGATCATACGAAGGGGGAGAGACCCAGTACTTC. Translated, it gives CASRSYEGGETQYF.

This clone turned up a few times. The J gene is TRBJ2-2, the V gene TRBV5-1; maybe TRBD1 (5 bases). The CDR3 extends over 14 amino acids. Germline V CDR1 and CDR2: SGHRS, YFSETQ. Trimming removed 2 bases at V and 4 bases at J, with 9 bases between. The CDR3 DNA follows: TGCGCCAGCAGCTTACAGGATTCCACCGGGGAGCTGTTTTTT. Translated: CASSLQDSTGELFF. Full variable domain (missing parts from reference TRBV5-1 and TRBJ2-2): KAGVTQTPRYLIKTRGQQVTLSCSPISGHRSVSWYQQTPGQGLQFLFEYFSETQRNKGNFPGRFSGRQFSNSRSEMNVSTLELGDSALYLCASSLQDSTGELFFGEGSRLTVL.

A note on this clone: This CDR3 fails to terminate in the conserved phenylalanine or tryptophan, so it likely reflects a read error. CDR3 protein: CASSEADTGELFL. CDR3 nucleotides: TGTGCCAGCAGTGAAGCGGACACAGGGGAGCTGTTTTTG. The V call is TRBV6-1, the J call TRBJ2-2, with TRBD1 as a possible D gene (5 bases). The germline V gene encodes CDR1 MNHNS and CDR2 SASEGT. The CDR3 consists of 13 residues.

Only a few counts were recorded for this clone. V is TRBV4-2 and J is TRBJ2-1; a weak D match, TRBD2 (6 bases). From germline, CDR1 is LGHNA and CDR2 YNFKEQ. The V end lost 4 bases, the J end lost 6 bases, and 22 bases lay between the germline ends. This CDR3 is built from 17 residues. The CDR3 bases are TGTGCCAGCAGCCGAGCGATGGCGGGGCAATCCCTCAATGAGCAGTTCTTC. Its protein product is CASSRAMAGQSLNEQFF.

This clone was seen many times. V and J are TRBV27 and TRBJ2-7, with 7 nucleotides matching TRBD2. After removal of 2 bases from V and 6 bases from J, the junction contained 7 bases not matched to a gene. In germline, CDR1 is MNHEY, CDR2 SMNVEV (reference sequence). The CDR3 extends over 14 amino acids. The DNA for the CDR3 is TGTGCCAGCAGTTTACAGGGAGGGGTTCGCGAGCAGTACTTC. Its translation is CASSLQGGVREQYF.